Sequencing of this T cell receptor (beta chain) was carried out in a study of cytomegalovirus exposure and HLA in healthy donors. Study information: Membership in the Caucasian-associated ancestry cluster was found for around 85% of approximately 430 genotyped donors. Study conclusions and caveats: Reportedly, diagnosis of cytomegalovirus status by the classifier showed high specificity and sensitivity. Most TCR sequences proved rare, with some public TCRs found in many donors.

CDR1 and CDR2 from the germline V gene are SGHAT and FQDESV (reference sequence). Trimming took off 5 bases at V and 0 bases at J, with 7 bases between the two ends. This CDR3 region has 13 residues. On this clone itself: The antigen is not known.

The study ran its PCR with 60 Vbeta and 13 Jbeta primers. Data came from immunoSEQ multiplex PCR; TCRdb stores just in-frame clones and leaves some out. The sample contains 100,000 to 150,000 clones, roughly 81% of which appear only once. The chain couples TRBV11-1 to TRBJ1-1; D gene uncertain. Source material: PBMCs. The receptor comes from a woman aged 25 to 39 in good health and CMV-seronegative. The CDR3 sequence: CASSPSLNTEAFF. For the CDR3, the DNA is TGTGCCAGCAGCCCGAGTTTGAACACTGAAGCTTTCTTT.